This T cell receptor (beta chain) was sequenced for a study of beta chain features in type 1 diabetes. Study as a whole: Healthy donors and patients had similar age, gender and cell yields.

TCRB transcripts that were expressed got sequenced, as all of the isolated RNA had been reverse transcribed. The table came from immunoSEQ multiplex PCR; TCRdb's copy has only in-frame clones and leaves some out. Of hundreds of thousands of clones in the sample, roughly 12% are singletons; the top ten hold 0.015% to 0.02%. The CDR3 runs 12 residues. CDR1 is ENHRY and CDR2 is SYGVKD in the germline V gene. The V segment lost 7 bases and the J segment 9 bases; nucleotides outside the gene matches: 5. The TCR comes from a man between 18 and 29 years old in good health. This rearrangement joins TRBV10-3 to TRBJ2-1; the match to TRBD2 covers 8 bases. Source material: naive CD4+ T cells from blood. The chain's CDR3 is CAINPSGGEQFF. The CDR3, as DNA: TGTGCCATCAACCCGAGCGGGGGTGAGCAGTTCTTC.